This T cell receptor (beta chain) stems from a study of blood T cell repertoires in COVID-19 (dated by TCRdb to the early 2020s). Regarding the study in general: Samples covering the acute and convalescent phases of COVID-19 were provided by collaborators in the United States, Italy and Spain. A de-identified subject ID, COVID-19 status, age in years and sex were almost always included in the sample metadata. Deeply sampled blood TCRbeta repertoires from subjects exposed to, actively infected with, or recovered from COVID-19 were included in the dataset. The repertoires were released in a freely available public database meant as a resource for research on the immune response to SARS-CoV-2. Where HLA class I and class II types were available, the types were taken from metadata supplied by the sample provider, not from assay-based typing. Samples came from the ongoing ImmuneRACE study (first 160 participants) plus 1,254 subjects from 6 global collaborators. The prospective study material was composed of cDNA or gDNA derived from T cells, B-cell-depleted T cells, or PBMCs. Beyond this particular receptor, the publication reports: The quantity of clinical and demographic metadata differed by source and by participant and was supplied without curation.

On this clone: Its antigen is currently not known. It has no much larger one-base neighbor in the sample; base qualities were not kept.

The immunoSEQ Assay, a bias-controlled multiplex PCR, was used to amplify TCRbeta CDR3 regions from genomic DNA. In the authors' own workflow: The number of nucleated cells in each sample was estimated from the amplification of reference gene primers within the assay. To quantify the absolute abundance of each unique TCRbeta CDR3 rearrangement, sequence reads were collapsed and filtered. Productive Simpson clonality was computed per sample as the square root of Simpson's diversity index over productive rearrangements. The table comes from immuneACCESS by way of TCRdb, which keeps in-frame sequences with V and J called. Part of the clones is missing from these tables; in studies checked, under half for an unresolved V gene and the rest for unknown reasons. For V, J and clone size, that table is used; D and trimming come from the DNA. The sample yields roughly 240,000 clones; about 82% were counted once. Together, the top ten hold roughly 5% of the sample.

In Seattle, one collaborating source enrolled patients while the infection was active and tracked those patients longitudinally over the course of disease. Whole blood was collected in K2EDTA tubes by collaborating institutions according to the institutions' own protocols. For TCRbeta analysis, collaborators shipped samples as frozen whole blood, isolated PBMCs, or DNA extracted from either of those sample types. The CDR3, from cysteine to phenylalanine, totals 14 residues. CDR3 DNA only is kept here, 42 bases in frame from base 1. CDR1 LGHDT and CDR2 YNNKEL are derived from the germline V gene (reference sequence). The V end loses 1 base and the J end loses 7 bases, and a stretch of 10 bases separates them.

This TCR was recovered from a man aged 50 to 60 with COVID-19, enrolled during active disease. Sample: peripheral blood. The rearrangement combines TRBV3-1 (or the pseudogene TRBV3-2) with TRBJ2-2, with a tentative D gene TRBD1 over 5 matching bases. The nucleotides read TGTGCCAGCAGCCAAGCTGGGGCCAACGGGGAGCTGTTTTTT. This sequence encodes CASSQAGANGELFF.